This is a list of T cell receptor beta chains from one sample in a study of blood T cell repertoires in COVID-19. TCRdb's copy holds only in-frame clones and misses some; the assay was immunoSEQ multiplex PCR. Of more than 95,000 clones in the sample, roughly 80% are singletons; the top ten hold approximately 3.5%. The sequenced material came from peripheral blood. Receptor source: a woman aged 80 or over with active or convalescent COVID-19. Each CDR3 is given with its conserved first and last residue. The D gene is left open where the match is weak. Clone size is given for some rows only: seen once, a few or many times, or a class if the clone is expanded.

d_call: TRBD1
clone_size: -
v_call: TRBV23-1
j_call: TRBJ2-7
cdr3_aa: CASSQTGTEGFRGYF
cdr3_nt: TGCGCCAGCAGTCAAACCGGGACAGAAGGATTCAGGGGGTACTTC

d_call: -
clone_size: -
v_call: TRBV2
j_call: TRBJ2-2
cdr3_aa: CASSETTTGELFF
cdr3_nt: TGTGCCAGCAGTGAAACTACCACCGGGGAGCTGTTTTTT

d_call: TRBD1
clone_size: few
v_call: TRBV6-2/TRBV6-3
j_call: TRBJ1-2
cdr3_aa: CASSFTGGRYGYTF
cdr3_nt: TGTGCCAGCAGTTTTACAGGGGGAAGGTATGGCTACACCTTC

d_call: -
clone_size: -
v_call: TRBV18
j_call: TRBJ2-7
cdr3_aa: CASSPRSQAPGEQYF
cdr3_nt: TGTGCCAGCTCACCACGATCCCAGGCCCCTGGCGAGCAGTACTTC

d_call: TRBD1
clone_size: -
v_call: TRBV29-1
j_call: TRBJ1-5
cdr3_aa: CSVARDRENQPQHF
cdr3_nt: TGCAGCGTTGCGAGGGACAGGGAGAATCAGCCCCAGCATTTT

d_call: -
clone_size: -
v_call: TRBV11-2
j_call: TRBJ2-2
cdr3_aa: CASSLGVTNTGELFF
cdr3_nt: TGTGCCAGCAGCTTAGGAGTTACGAACACCGGGGAGCTGTTTTTT

d_call: -
clone_size: -
v_call: TRBV5-1
j_call: TRBJ1-2
cdr3_aa: CASSLEGGIYGYTF
cdr3_nt: TGCGCCAGCAGCTTAGAGGGGGGGATCTATGGCTACACCTTC

d_call: -
clone_size: -
v_call: TRBV24-1
j_call: TRBJ2-7
cdr3_aa: CATSDRGNEQYF
cdr3_nt: TGTGCCACCAGTGATCGGGGTAACGAGCAGTACTTC

d_call: -
clone_size: -
v_call: TRBV28
j_call: TRBJ1-2
cdr3_aa: CASSLRTFGYTF
cdr3_nt: TGTGCCAGCAGTTTACGGACTTTTGGCTACACCTTC

d_call: TRBD1
clone_size: -
v_call: TRBV9
j_call: TRBJ2-7
cdr3_aa: CASSVNRDREYEQYF
cdr3_nt: TGTGCCAGCAGCGTAAACCGGGACAGGGAATACGAGCAGTACTTC

d_call: TRBD1
clone_size: -
v_call: TRBV5-8
j_call: TRBJ2-7
cdr3_aa: CASSLERTGAEQYF
cdr3_nt: TGTGCCAGCAGCTTGGAGAGGACAGGGGCCGAGCAGTACTTC

d_call: TRBD2
clone_size: -
v_call: TRBV28
j_call: TRBJ2-1
cdr3_aa: CASRSTSGRAQFF
cdr3_nt: TGTGCCAGCAGATCAACTAGCGGGAGGGCCCAGTTCTTC

d_call: -
clone_size: -
v_call: TRBV5-1
j_call: TRBJ1-2
cdr3_aa: CASSSSGQKTYGYTF
cdr3_nt: TGCGCCAGCAGCTCCAGCGGGCAGAAAACCTATGGCTACACCTTC

d_call: -
clone_size: once
v_call: TRBV27
j_call: TRBJ1-2
cdr3_aa: CASKPYRDQADGYTF
cdr3_nt: TGTGCCAGCAAGCCGTACAGGGACCAAGCGGATGGCTACACCTTC

d_call: -
clone_size: -
v_call: TRBV11-2
j_call: TRBJ2-7
cdr3_aa: CASSLFLAEPPRPHEQYF
cdr3_nt: TGTGCCAGCAGCTTATTTCTGGCGGAGCCACCACGACCCCACGAGCAGTACTTC

d_call: TRBD2
clone_size: -
v_call: TRBV5-1
j_call: TRBJ2-1
cdr3_aa: CASSGSGSSYNEQFF
cdr3_nt: TGCGCCAGCAGCGGTAGCGGGAGCTCCTACAATGAGCAGTTCTTC